This TCR beta chain was observed in a study of blood T cell repertoires in COVID-19. About the research overall: The United States, Italy and Spain provided the acute and convalescent COVID-19 samples. From T cells, B-cell-depleted T cells, or PBMCs came the material, which was cDNA or gDNA.

Per the authors' pipeline: By means of reference gene primer amplification, nucleated cell counts were estimated. Clones were read by immunoSEQ multiplex PCR, and TCRdb kept only the in-frame ones, dropping some. V and J calls and clone size are as listed in that table; D and trimming were resolved from the DNA. Of approximately 90,000 clones in the sample, about 79% were seen once. Sequencing was performed on peripheral blood. The TCR was taken from a man aged 60-69 years with acute or convalescent COVID-19.

As DNA, the CDR3 is TGTGCCAGCAGCGCGATCAAGGACAGGGTGAGTGAAAAACTGTTTTTT. It encodes CASSAIKDRVSEKLFF. This chain uses TRBV7-9 with TRBJ1-4; 8 bases agree with TRBD1. J gave up 7 bases and V 5 bases, and 12 bases lay outside the gene matches. The CDR3 has 16 amino acids. Germline V gives CDR1 SEHNR, CDR2 FQNEAQ (reference sequence).